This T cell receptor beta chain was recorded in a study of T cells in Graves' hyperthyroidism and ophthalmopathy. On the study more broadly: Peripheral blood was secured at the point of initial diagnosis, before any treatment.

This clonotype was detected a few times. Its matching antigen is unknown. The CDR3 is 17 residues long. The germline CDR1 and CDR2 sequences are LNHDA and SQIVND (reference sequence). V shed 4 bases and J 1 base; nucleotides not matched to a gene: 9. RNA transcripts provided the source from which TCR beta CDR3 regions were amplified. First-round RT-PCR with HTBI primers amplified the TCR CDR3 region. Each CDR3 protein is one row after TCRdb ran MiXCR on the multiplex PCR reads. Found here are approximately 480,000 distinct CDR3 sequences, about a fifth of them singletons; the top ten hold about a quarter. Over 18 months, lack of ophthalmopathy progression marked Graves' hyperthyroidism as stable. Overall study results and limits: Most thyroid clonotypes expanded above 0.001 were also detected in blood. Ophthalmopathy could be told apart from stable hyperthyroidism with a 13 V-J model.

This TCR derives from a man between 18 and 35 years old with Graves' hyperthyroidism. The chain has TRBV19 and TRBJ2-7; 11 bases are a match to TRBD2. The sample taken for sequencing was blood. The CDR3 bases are TGTGCCAGTAGTACAAAAAGGGGACTAGCGGTTTCCTACGAGCAGTACTTC. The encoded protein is CASSTKRGLAVSYEQYF.